The present T cell receptor (beta chain) was sequenced within a study of T-cell reconstitution after alpha-beta-depleted transplantation in children. This CDR3 has 15 amino acids. The V gene's germline CDR1 is SGHTA and CDR2 FQGNSA. V gave up 5 bases and J gave up 6 bases; unmatched junction bases: 7. As it was prepared, the TCRbeta library received unique molecular identifiers. TCRdb independently ran MiXCR on the PCR reads; one entry per CDR3 protein. The sample lists approximately 83,000 distinct CDR3 sequences, roughly 8.8% seen once, with 6.9% in the top ten. This clonotype was observed many times.

This specimen was PBMCs from the stem cell graft donor, taken from the stem cell graft. V is TRBV7-2 and J is TRBJ1-6, with 7 nucleotides matching TRBD1. This receptor was identified in a human donor who donated a stem cell graft to a child with congenital amegakaryocytic thrombocytopenia. CDR3 region: CASSPRTGGNSPLHF. CDR3 DNA sequence: TGTGCCAGCAGCCCCCGGACAGGTGGTAATTCACCCCTCCACTTT.